These 4 T cell receptor beta chains share one sample of origin, sequenced in a study of T cell responses to AZD1222 COVID-19 vaccine. Data came from immunoSEQ multiplex PCR; TCRdb stores just in-frame clones and leaves some out. Among about 190,000 clones listed, approximately 91% were seen once. The input for sequencing was peripheral blood, taken on day 0 of AZD1222 vaccination. The receptor source for this set is an adult in good health.

This chain joins TRBV7-9 and TRBJ1-5, with 10 nucleotides matching TRBD1. Germline CDR1 and CDR2: SEHNR and FQNEAQ (reference sequence). J was trimmed by 0 bases and V by 5 bases; bases with no gene match: 4. CDR3 length: 16 amino acids. CDR3 coding DNA: TGTGCCAGCAGCCGCGGGACAGGGGATAGCAATCAGCCCCAGCATTTT. This encodes CASSRGTGDSNQPQHF.

This clone appeared once. The gene calls are TRBV19 and TRBJ2-1; 7 bases are a match to TRBD1. This CDR3 has 15 residues. The J segment lost 4 bases and the V segment lost 2 bases, leaving 5 bases of the junction unmatched. Germline lookup yields CDR1 LNHDA and CDR2 SQIVND (reference sequence). The CDR3 nucleotides read TGTGCCAGTAGTATACAAAAGGGGGCGTACAATGAGCAGTTCTTC. This gives the protein CASSIQKGAYNEQFF.

The gene calls are TRBV7-3 and TRBJ2-2, with 11 bases aligning to TRBD2. The CDR3 extends over 17 amino acids. Per the germline V gene, CDR1 is SGHTA and CDR2 is FQGTGA. Unmatched junction bases numbered 5, after V lost 5 bases and J lost 0 bases. CDR3 amino acids: CASSPSGLAANTGELFF. The CDR3 region has the DNA TGTGCCAGCAGCCCCTCGGGACTAGCGGCGAACACCGGGGAGCTGTTTTTT.

Comment on this clone: In the same sample, other DNA sequences code for this CDR3. The V and J genes are TRBV9 and TRBJ1-1; D remains unclear. From germline, CDR1 is SGDLS and CDR2 YYNGEE. Trimming took 0 bases from V and 2 from J, leaving 5 bases between them. The CDR3 length is 13 residues. CDR3 residues: CASSVGTNTEAFF. The CDR3 DNA follows: TGTGCCAGCAGCGTAGGGACTAACACTGAAGCTTTCTTT. The full variable domain, rest sourced from reference TRBV9 and TRBJ1-1, is DSGVTQTPKHLITATGQRVTLRCSPRSGDLSVYWYQQSLDQGLQFLIQYYNGEERAKGNILERFSAQQFPDLHSELNLSSLELGDSALYFCASSVGTNTEAFFGQGTRLTVV.